These T cell receptor beta chains were read from a single sample in a study of blood T cell repertoires in COVID-19. Sequencing used immunoSEQ multiplex PCR; TCRdb keeps in-frame clones, though not all of them. The sample consists of about 74,000 clones, roughly 91% of them appearing once. Sequenced: peripheral blood. The receptors derive from a woman between 45 and 65 years old in a cohort sampled during active COVID-19. Each CDR3 is given with its conserved first and last residue. D genes are given only for firm matches. Size values are once, few and many counts, or a class for expanded clones, and some rows have none.

V gene	J gene	clone size	D gene	CDR3 length	CDR3 protein	CDR3 DNA
TRBV19	TRBJ1-2	.	.	14	CASSIGTGQYGYTF	TGTGCCAGTAGTATAGGGACCGGACAATATGGCTACACCTTC
TRBV29-1	TRBJ2-7	.	.	12	CSVEVSGRGAYF	TGCAGCGTTGAAGTAAGTGGCAGGGGTGCGTACTTC
TRBV6-5	TRBJ1-2	.	TRBD1	14	CASSYRRTGPGYTF	TGTGCCAGCAGTTACCGAAGGACAGGGCCTGGCTACACCTTC
TRBV7-9	TRBJ2-6	.	TRBD1	17	CASGWGQGPSGANVLTF	TGTGCCAGCGGCTGGGGACAGGGTCCCTCTGGGGCCAACGTCCTGACTTTC
TRBV4-1	TRBJ2-3	few	.	14	CASSRDTMTDTQYF	TGCGCCAGCAGCAGGGACACAATGACAGATACGCAGTATTTT
TRBV5-1	TRBJ2-3	.	.	13	CASSLSSPGTQYF	TGCGCCAGCAGCTTAAGTTCCCCGGGTACGCAGTATTTT
TRBV2	TRBJ2-3	.	.	15	CASSGRGASTDTQYF	TGTGCCAGCAGTGGGAGGGGCGCTAGCACAGATACGCAGTATTTT
TRBV28	TRBJ2-2	.	.	15	CASSRAGDDTGELFF	TGTGCCAGCAGTCGGGCAGGGGACGACACCGGGGAGCTGTTTTTT
TRBV6-6	TRBJ2-4	.	.	14	CASTRGGSGDIQYF	TGTGCCAGCACTAGGGGGGGGAGTGGTGACATTCAGTACTTC
TRBV6-5	TRBJ1-5	.	TRBD1	15	CASRFDRGSNQPQHF	TGTGCCAGCAGATTCGACAGGGGCAGCAATCAGCCCCAGCATTTT
TRBV12-3/TRBV12-4	TRBJ2-5	.	.	13	CASSPTGTTWMYF	TGTGCCAGCAGTCCTACCGGGACAACCTGGATGTACTTC
TRBV4-2	TRBJ2-7	.	.	15	CASSQGRDFSYEQYF	TGTGCCAGCAGCCAAGGCCGGGACTTTTCCTACGAGCAGTACTTC
TRBV27	TRBJ1-1	.	.	13	CASSLQAQAEAFF	TGTGCCAGCAGTTTACAGGCCCAGGCTGAAGCTTTCTTT
TRBV4-1	TRBJ1-1	.	.	16	CASSHRLDIGNTEAFF	TGCGCCAGCAGCCACCGATTGGACATTGGGAACACTGAAGCTTTCTTT
TRBV2	TRBJ1-5	.	.	17	CASSIQGTTYSNQPQHF	TGTGCCAGCAGTATTCAGGGGACCACTTATAGCAATCAGCCCCAGCATTTT
TRBV6-5	TRBJ1-6	.	TRBD1	14	CASRRDSSNSPLHF	TGTGCCAGCAGAAGGGACAGCTCTAATTCACCCCTCCACTTT
TRBV9	TRBJ1-1	.	TRBD1	14	CASSVGQAGTEAFF	TGTGCCAGCAGCGTCGGACAGGCTGGAACTGAAGCTTTCTTT
TRBV2	TRBJ2-2	.	.	14	CASSILAGTGELFF	TGTGCCAGCAGTATACTAGCCGGCACCGGGGAGCTGTTTTTT
TRBV27	TRBJ2-6	once	.	19	CASSPRGVPLSSGANVLTF	TGTGCCAGCAGTCCCAGGGGGGTCCCCTTAAGCTCTGGGGCCAACGTCCTGACTTTC
TRBV7-9	TRBJ2-3	.	TRBD2	19	CASSSPTGLAGPSTDTQYF	TGTGCCAGCAGCTCCCCGACAGGACTAGCGGGCCCTAGCACAGATACGCAGTATTTT
TRBV4-2	TRBJ1-2	.	TRBD1	15	CASSRSGTGDYGYTF	TGTGCCAGCAGCCGCTCCGGAACAGGGGACTATGGCTACACCTTC